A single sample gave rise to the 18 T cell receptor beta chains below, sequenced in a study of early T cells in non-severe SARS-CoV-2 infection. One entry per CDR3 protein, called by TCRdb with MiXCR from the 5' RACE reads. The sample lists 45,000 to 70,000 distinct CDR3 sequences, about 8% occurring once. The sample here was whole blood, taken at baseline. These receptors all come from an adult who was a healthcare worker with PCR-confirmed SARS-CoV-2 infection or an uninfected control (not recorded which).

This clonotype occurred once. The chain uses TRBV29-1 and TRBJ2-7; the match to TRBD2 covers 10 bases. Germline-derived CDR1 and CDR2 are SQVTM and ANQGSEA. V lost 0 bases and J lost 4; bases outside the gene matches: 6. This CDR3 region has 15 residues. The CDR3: CSVEDPLAGGYEQYF. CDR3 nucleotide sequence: TGCAGCGTTGAAGATCCCTTAGCGGGAGGTTACGAGCAGTACTTC.

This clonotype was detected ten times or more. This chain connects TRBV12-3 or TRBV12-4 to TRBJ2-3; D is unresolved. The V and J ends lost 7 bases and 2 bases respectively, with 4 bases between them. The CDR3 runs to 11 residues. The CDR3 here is CASTNTDTQYF. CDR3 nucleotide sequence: TGTGCCAGCACAAACACAGATACGCAGTATTTT.

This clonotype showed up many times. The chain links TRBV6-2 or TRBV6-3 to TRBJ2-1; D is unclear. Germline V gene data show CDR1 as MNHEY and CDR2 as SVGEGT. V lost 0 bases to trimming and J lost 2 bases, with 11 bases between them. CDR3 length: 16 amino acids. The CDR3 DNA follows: TGTGCCAGCAGTTACTCGTTGATTTCTACCTACAATGAGCAGTTCTTC. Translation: CASSYSLISTYNEQFF.

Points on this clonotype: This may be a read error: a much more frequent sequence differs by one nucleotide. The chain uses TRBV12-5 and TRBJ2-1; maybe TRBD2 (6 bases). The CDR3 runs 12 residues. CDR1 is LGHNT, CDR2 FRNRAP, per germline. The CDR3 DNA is TGTGTTAGTGGCGGAGGGGACAATGAGCAGTTCTTC. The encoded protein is CVSGGGDNEQFF.

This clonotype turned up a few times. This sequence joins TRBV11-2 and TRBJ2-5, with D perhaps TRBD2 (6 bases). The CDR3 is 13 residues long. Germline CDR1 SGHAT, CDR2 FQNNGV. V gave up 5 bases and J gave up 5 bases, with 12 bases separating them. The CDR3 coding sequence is TGTGCCAGCAGCACCCCGGGGGTGGAGACCCAGTACTTC. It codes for CASSTPGVETQYF. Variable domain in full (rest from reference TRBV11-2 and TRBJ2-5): EAGVAQSPRYKIIEKRQSVAFWCNPISGHATLYWYQQILGQGPKLLIQFQNNGVVDDSQLPKDRFSAERLKGVDSTLKIQPAKLEDSAVYLCASSTPGVETQYFGPGTRLLVL.

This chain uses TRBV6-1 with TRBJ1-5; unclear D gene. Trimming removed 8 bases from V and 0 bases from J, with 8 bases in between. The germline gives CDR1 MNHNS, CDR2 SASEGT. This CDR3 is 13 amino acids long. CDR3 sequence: CASRTNSNQPQHF. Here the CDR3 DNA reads TGTGCCAGCCGGACGAATAGCAATCAGCCCCAGCATTTT.

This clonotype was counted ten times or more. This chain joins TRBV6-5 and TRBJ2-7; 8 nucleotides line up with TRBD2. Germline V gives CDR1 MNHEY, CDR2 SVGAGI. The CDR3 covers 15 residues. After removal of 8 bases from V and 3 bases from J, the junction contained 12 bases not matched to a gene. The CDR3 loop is CASGGQAGAIYEQYF. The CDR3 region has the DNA TGTGCCAGCGGGGGACAAGCGGGAGCGATCTACGAGCAGTACTTC.

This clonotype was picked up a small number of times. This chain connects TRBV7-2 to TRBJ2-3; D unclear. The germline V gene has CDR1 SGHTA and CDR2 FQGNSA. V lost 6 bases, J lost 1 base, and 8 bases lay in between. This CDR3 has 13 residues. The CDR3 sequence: CASRFPGTDTQYF. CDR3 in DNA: TGTGCCAGCAGGTTCCCGGGCACAGATACGCAGTATTTT.

The CDR3 sequence: CASSLSSISSYEQYF. CDR3 nucleotides: TGTGCCAGCAGTTTATCCTCCATTAGTAGCTACGAGCAGTACTTC. The V call is TRBV28, the J call TRBJ2-7, with D uncertain. The germline V gene encodes CDR1 MDHEN and CDR2 SYDVKM. This CDR3 region has 15 residues. V was cut by 1 base and J by 3 bases, with 13 bases left in between.

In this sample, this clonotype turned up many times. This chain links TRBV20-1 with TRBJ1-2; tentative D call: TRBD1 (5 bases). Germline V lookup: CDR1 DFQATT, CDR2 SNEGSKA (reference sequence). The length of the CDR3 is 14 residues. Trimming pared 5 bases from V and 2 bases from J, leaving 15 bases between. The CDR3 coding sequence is TGCAGTGCTCCCCGTGGGGGTTCCAACTATGGCTACACCTTC. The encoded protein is CSAPRGGSNYGYTF.

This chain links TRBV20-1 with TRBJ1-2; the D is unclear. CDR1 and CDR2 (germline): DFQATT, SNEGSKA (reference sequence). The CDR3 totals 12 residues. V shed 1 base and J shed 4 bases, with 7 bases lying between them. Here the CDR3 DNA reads TGCAGTGCTAGAGGGGCCGTCTATGGCTACACCTTC. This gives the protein CSARGAVYGYTF.

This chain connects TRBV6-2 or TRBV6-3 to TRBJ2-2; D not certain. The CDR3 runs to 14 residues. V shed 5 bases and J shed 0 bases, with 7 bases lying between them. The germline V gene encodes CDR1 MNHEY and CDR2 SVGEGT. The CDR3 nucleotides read TGTGCCAGCAGTAACCCGCCGAACACCGGGGAGCTGTTTTTT. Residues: CASSNPPNTGELFF.

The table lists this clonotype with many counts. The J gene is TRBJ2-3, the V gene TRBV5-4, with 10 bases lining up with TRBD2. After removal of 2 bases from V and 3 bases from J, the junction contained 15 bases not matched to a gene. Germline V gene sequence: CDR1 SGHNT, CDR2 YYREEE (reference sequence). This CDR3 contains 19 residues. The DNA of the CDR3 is TGTGCCAGCAGCTTAAACGGGGAGACGAGCGGGAGGGCAACAGATACGCAGTATTTT. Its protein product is CASSLNGETSGRATDTQYF.

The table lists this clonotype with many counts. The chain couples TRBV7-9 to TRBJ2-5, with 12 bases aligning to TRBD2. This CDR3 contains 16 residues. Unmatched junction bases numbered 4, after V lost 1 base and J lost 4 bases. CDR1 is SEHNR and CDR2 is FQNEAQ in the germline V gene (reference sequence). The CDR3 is CASSLGLAGVAETQYF. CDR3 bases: TGTGCCAGCAGCTTAGGACTAGCGGGAGTAGCAGAGACCCAGTACTTC. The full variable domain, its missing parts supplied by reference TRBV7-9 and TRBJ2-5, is DTGVSQNPRHKITKRGQNVTFRCDPISEHNRLYWYRQTLGQGPEFLTYFQNEAQLEKSRLLSDRFSAERPKGSFSTLEIQRTEQGDSAMYLCASSLGLAGVAETQYFGPGTRLLVL.

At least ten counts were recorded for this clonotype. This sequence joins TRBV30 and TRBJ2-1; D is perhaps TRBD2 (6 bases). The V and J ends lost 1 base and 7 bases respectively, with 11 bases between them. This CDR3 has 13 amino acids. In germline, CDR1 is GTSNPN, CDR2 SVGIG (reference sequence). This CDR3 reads CAWSAWTKNEQFF. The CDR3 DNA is TGTGCCTGGAGTGCCTGGACTAAAAATGAGCAGTTCTTC.

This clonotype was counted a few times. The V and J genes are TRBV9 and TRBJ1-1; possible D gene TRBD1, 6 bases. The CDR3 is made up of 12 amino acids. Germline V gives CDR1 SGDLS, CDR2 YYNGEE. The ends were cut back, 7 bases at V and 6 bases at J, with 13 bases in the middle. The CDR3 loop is CASDTGSAEAFF. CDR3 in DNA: TGTGCCAGCGATACAGGGTCCGCTGAAGCTTTCTTT. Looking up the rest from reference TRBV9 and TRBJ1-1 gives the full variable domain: DSGVTQTPKHLITATGQRVTLRCSPRSGDLSVYWYQQSLDQGLQFLIQYYNGEERAKGNILERFSAQQFPDLHSELNLSSLELGDSALYFCASDTGSAEAFFGQGTRLTVV.

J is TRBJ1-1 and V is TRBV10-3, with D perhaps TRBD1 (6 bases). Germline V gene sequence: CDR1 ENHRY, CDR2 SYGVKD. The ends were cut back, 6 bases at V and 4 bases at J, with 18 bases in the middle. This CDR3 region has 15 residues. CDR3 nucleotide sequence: TGTGCCATCAGCACTGACAGGCCCGACGGCACTGAAGCTTTCTTT. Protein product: CAISTDRPDGTEAFF.

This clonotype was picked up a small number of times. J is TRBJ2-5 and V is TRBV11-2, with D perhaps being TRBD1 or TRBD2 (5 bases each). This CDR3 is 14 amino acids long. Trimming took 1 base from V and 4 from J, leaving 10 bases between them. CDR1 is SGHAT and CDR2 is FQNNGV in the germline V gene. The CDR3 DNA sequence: TGTGCCAGCAGCTTAGGGCAGAGGGGAGAGACCCAGTACTTC. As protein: CASSLGQRGETQYF.